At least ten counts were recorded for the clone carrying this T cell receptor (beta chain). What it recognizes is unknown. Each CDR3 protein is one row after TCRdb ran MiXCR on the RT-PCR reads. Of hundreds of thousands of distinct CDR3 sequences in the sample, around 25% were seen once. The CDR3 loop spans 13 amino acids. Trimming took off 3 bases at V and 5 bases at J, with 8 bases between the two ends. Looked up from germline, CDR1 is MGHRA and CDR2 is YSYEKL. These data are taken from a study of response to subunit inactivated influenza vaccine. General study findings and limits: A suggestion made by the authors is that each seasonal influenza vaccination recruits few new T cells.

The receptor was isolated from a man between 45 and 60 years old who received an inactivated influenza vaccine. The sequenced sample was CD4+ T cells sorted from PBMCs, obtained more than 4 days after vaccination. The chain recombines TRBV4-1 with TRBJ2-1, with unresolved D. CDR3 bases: TGCGCCAGCAGCCATGGACCCGACAATGAGCAGTTCTTC. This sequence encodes CASSHGPDNEQFF.